This T cell receptor beta chain was sequenced during a study of a mutant IDH1 vaccine in newly diagnosed glioma. As for the study in general: Mean patient age was around 40 years; roughly 62% were male and roughly 38% female. Patients arrived already treated with radiotherapy, temozolomide, or both, most having had both.

Profiled with immunoSEQ multiplex PCR; TCRdb holds only in-frame clones, not every one. The sample holds around 30,000 clones; about 80% are singletons and the top ten take approximately 9.4%. Study results and caveats: Variations in leading peripheral T cell clonotypes appeared to have no connection with pseudoprogression.

On this clone: Its antigen is not known.

Described time point: baseline, week 1 (first vaccination visit). Indicated treatment: pre-vaccination baseline after standard-of-care therapy. Donor tumors were new WHO grade 3 or 4 IDH1-mutant, ATRX-lost astrocytomas. Trimming left V 6 bases short and J 6 bases short, with 4 bases between. Germline loops: CDR1 MNHNY, CDR2 SVGAGI (reference sequence). This CDR3 comprises 10 residues. V usage is TRBV6-6 and J usage is TRBJ2-3; D gene uncertain. The material sequenced was peripheral blood mononuclear cells (PBMCs), taken from a glioma patient treated with radiotherapy, temozolomide or both. The receptor was derived from a man between 50 and 59 years old with glioma. Some clones in this sample may be carry-over from other donors' samples. The CDR3 loop reads CASRRDTQYF. The CDR3 DNA reads TGTGCCAGCAGGAGGGATACGCAGTATTTT.